The present T cell receptor beta chain was sequenced within a study of blood T cell repertoires in COVID-19 (dated by TCRdb to between 2020 and 2021). For the wider study: Samples covering the acute and convalescent phases of COVID-19 were provided by collaborators in the United States, Italy and Spain. Where HLA class I and class II types were available, the types were taken from metadata supplied by the sample provider, not from assay-based typing. Deeply sampled blood TCRbeta repertoires from subjects exposed to, actively infected with, or recovered from COVID-19 were included in the dataset. Samples came from the ongoing ImmuneRACE study (first 160 participants) plus 1,254 subjects from 6 global collaborators. The prospective study material was composed of cDNA or gDNA derived from T cells, B-cell-depleted T cells, or PBMCs. A de-identified subject ID, COVID-19 status, age in years and sex were almost always included in the sample metadata. The repertoires were released in a freely available public database meant as a resource for research on the immune response to SARS-CoV-2.

Compared with germline, V lacks 1 base and J lacks 8 bases; bases without a gene match: 6. Reading from cysteine to phenylalanine, the CDR3 counts 14 amino acids. The entry retains the CDR3 DNA only, 42 bases that are in frame from base 1. Reading the germline V gene (reference sequence) gives CDR1 SEHNR and CDR2 FQNEAQ. TCRbeta CDR3 regions were amplified from genomic DNA using the immunoSEQ Assay, a bias-controlled multiplex PCR. As for the authors' bioinformatics: Within the assay, amplification of reference gene primers was used to estimate how many nucleated cells each sample contained. Sequence reads were collapsed and filtered to measure the absolute abundance of every unique TCRbeta CDR3 rearrangement. Productive Simpson clonality was computed per sample as the square root of Simpson's diversity index over productive rearrangements. Imported from immuneACCESS, the table was reduced by TCRdb to in-frame sequences with V and J called. These copies leave out some clones; in studies compared against another copy, an unresolved V gene accounts for under half, and the cause of the remainder is not known. V, J and clone size derive from that table, while D and trimming were established from the DNA sequence. In all, the sample holds about 310,000 clones, and around 91% of those were seen once. Roughly 1% of the sample comes from the top ten.

Of note for this clone: The clone's antigen remains unknown. One base away there is no much larger clone; base qualities are not given.

One collaborating source in Seattle enrolled patients during active infection and followed them longitudinally through the course of disease. Each collaborating institution followed its own protocols to collect whole blood in K2EDTA tubes. Collaborator samples were shipped for TCRbeta analysis as frozen whole blood, isolated PBMCs, or DNA extracted from either sample type. Overall study outcomes, separate from this receptor: The amount of clinical and demographic metadata varied by source and participant and was provided uncurated.

The source material was peripheral blood. The rearrangement combines TRBV7-9 with TRBJ1-2, and TRBD1 aligns with 8 junction nucleotides. This TCR was recovered from a woman aged 35 to 49 with COVID-19, enrolled during active disease. The CDR3 protein is CASSLETGGKGYTF. The DNA is TGTGCCAGCAGCTTAGAAACAGGGGGAAAAGGCTACACCTTC.